One sample yielded the 20 T cell receptor beta chains listed below, sequenced in a study of blood T cell repertoires in COVID-19. Clones were sequenced by immunoSEQ multiplex PCR, and TCRdb holds only the in-frame ones, with some missing. The table lists hundreds of thousands of clones, 86% of them singletons. The material sequenced was peripheral blood. The origin of the receptors is a woman aged 70 to 79 with COVID-19, enrolled during active disease.

This CDR3 is CASSQITSGGYEQYF. CDR3 coding DNA: TGCGCCAGCAGCCAGATTACTAGCGGGGGCTACGAGCAGTACTTC. The chain carries TRBV4-1 and TRBJ2-7, with 11 bases that match TRBD2. V trimming: 3 bases; J trimming: 3 bases; junction bases outside the gene matches: 4. This CDR3 has 15 amino acids. From germline, CDR1 is MGHRA and CDR2 YSYEKL.

The rearrangement uses TRBV7-9 and TRBJ1-1; D unclear. The ends were cut back, 8 bases at V and 1 base at J, with 2 bases in the middle. The CDR3 spans 10 residues. CDR1 and CDR2 from the germline V gene are SEHNR and FQNEAQ (reference sequence). Here the CDR3 reads CASQNTEAFF. CDR3 DNA: TGTGCCAGCCAGAACACTGAAGCTTTCTTT.

This rearrangement joins TRBV7-3 to TRBJ1-2; 7 bases fit TRBD1. J lost 3 bases, V lost 4 bases, and 11 bases had no gene match. Per germline, CDR1 SGHTA and CDR2 FQGTGA. This CDR3 contains 16 residues. This CDR3 reads CASSSGRGEGDYGYTF. DNA of the CDR3: TGTGCCAGCAGCTCCGGCAGGGGGGAAGGGGACTATGGCTACACCTTC.

This sequence joins TRBV4-1 and TRBJ2-3; D is possibly TRBD2 (6 bases). Trimming pared 4 bases from V and 5 bases from J, leaving 13 bases between. The CDR3 sequence is 14 residues long. Germline V CDR1 and CDR2: MGHRA, YSYEKL. The CDR3 region has the DNA TGCGCCAGCAGCCGGGACCTCGGGAGAGATACGCAGTATTTT. The encoded protein is CASSRDLGRDTQYF.

J is TRBJ2-3 and V is TRBV6-6; D might be TRBD1 (5 bases). V lost 5 bases and J 2 bases, leaving 11 bases between the germline ends. The CDR3 sequence is 14 residues long. Germline-derived CDR1 and CDR2 are MNHNY and SVGAGI (reference sequence). The CDR3 here is CASSTDSHTDTQYF. CDR3 coding DNA: TGTGCCAGCAGTACAGACAGCCACACAGATACGCAGTATTTT.

This clone was detected a few times. The CDR3 nucleotides read TGTGCCAGCAGCCTAAAACCAGGGTCGGAGGGTGGCTACACCTTC. Its protein product is CASSLKPGSEGGYTF. The chain recombines TRBV5-4 with TRBJ1-2; TRBD1 might be the D (5 bases). CDR1 is SGHNT and CDR2 is YYREEE in the germline V gene (reference sequence). CDR3 length equals 15 residues. V lost 4 bases to trimming and J lost 7 bases, with 20 bases between them.

This clone was counted a few times. The chain couples TRBV5-1 to TRBJ2-6; D is possibly TRBD2 (6 bases). Trimming cost V 4 bases and J 0 bases, with 14 bases left between them. The germline CDR1 and CDR2 sequences are SGHRS and YFSETQ. This CDR3 contains 17 residues. As DNA, the CDR3 is TGCGCCAGCAGCCCGCTTGCGGGGTCCTCTGGGGCCAACGTCCTGACTTTC. Residues: CASSPLAGSSGANVLTF. Together with reference TRBV5-1 and TRBJ2-6, the CDR3 gives the full variable domain: KAGVTQTPRYLIKTRGQQVTLSCSPISGHRSVSWYQQTPGQGLQFLFEYFSETQRNKGNFPGRFSGRQFSNSRSEMNVSTLELGDSALYLCASSPLAGSSGANVLTFGAGSRLTVL.

The chain uses TRBV6-6 and TRBJ2-1; 11 bases line up with TRBD1. With V trimmed by 6 bases and J by 8 bases, 3 bases remained unmatched. Per the germline V gene, CDR1 is MNHNY and CDR2 is SVGAGI (reference sequence). The CDR3 consists of 13 residues. As DNA, the CDR3 is TGTGCCAGCAGCCGGACAGGGGGCGATGAGCAGTTCTTC. It encodes CASSRTGGDEQFF.

V and J are TRBV9 and TRBJ2-7, with 8 bases identical to TRBD1. CDR3 length equals 14 residues. Germline values: CDR1 SGDLS, CDR2 YYNGEE. The junction had 5 bases not matched to a gene; V was cut back by 4 bases and J by 2 bases. CDR3 sequence: CASSNTGGTYEQYF. DNA of the CDR3: TGTGCCAGCAGCAATACAGGGGGGACCTACGAGCAGTACTTC. The full variable domain, rest sourced from reference TRBV9 and TRBJ2-7, is DSGVTQTPKHLITATGQRVTLRCSPRSGDLSVYWYQQSLDQGLQFLIQYYNGEERAKGNILERFSAQQFPDLHSELNLSSLELGDSALYFCASSNTGGTYEQYFGPGTRLTVT.

The gene calls are TRBV15 and TRBJ1-4; TRBD1 matches at 9 bases. Trimming removed 1 base from V and 0 bases from J; junction bases left unmatched: 6. Germline V gene sequence: CDR1 LNHNV, CDR2 YYDKDF (reference sequence). The CDR3 covers 18 residues. CDR3 bases: TGTGCCACCAGCAGAGGGGAGCGACAGGGGGCAACTAATGAAAAACTGTTTTTT. It encodes CATSRGERQGATNEKLFF.

The chain joins TRBV6-5 to TRBJ1-5, with no clear D. CDR3 size: 15 residues. Trimming cost V 0 bases and J 4 bases, with 10 bases left between them. Germline CDR1 reads MNHEY; CDR2 reads SVGAGI. The CDR3 DNA reads as TGTGCCAGCAGTTACTCGATGGCGGGGAATCAGCCCCAGCATTTT. Translating gives CASSYSMAGNQPQHF.

The chain carries TRBV5-1 and TRBJ2-4; TRBD1 matches 7 bases. The germline V gene encodes CDR1 SGHRS and CDR2 YFSETQ. V was clipped by 3 bases and J by 5 bases; unmatched bases: 5. This CDR3 region has 14 residues. The CDR3 sequence is CASSSGTAENIQYF. The CDR3 bases are TGCGCCAGCAGCTCCGGGACAGCGGAAAACATTCAGTACTTC.

This sequence joins TRBV4-1 and TRBJ2-7; 12 bases agree with TRBD2. Unmatched junction bases numbered 1, after V lost 3 bases and J lost 1 base. The germline V gene has CDR1 MGHRA and CDR2 YSYEKL. CDR3 length equals 15 residues. CDR3 sequence reads: CASSQTSGGSYEQYF. As DNA, the CDR3 is TGCGCCAGCAGCCAGACTAGCGGGGGTTCCTACGAGCAGTACTTC.

This chain uses TRBV7-3 with TRBJ2-7; possibly TRBD1 for D (5 bases). Germline assignment: CDR1 SGHTA and CDR2 FQGTGA. The CDR3 is made up of 14 amino acids. The V and J ends lost 5 bases and 3 bases respectively, with 14 bases between them. Here the CDR3 reads CASSPSPTVYEQYF. CDR3 DNA: TGTGCCAGCAGCCCGAGCCCGACAGTCTACGAGCAGTACTTC.

This rearrangement joins TRBV24-1 to TRBJ2-3; D unclear. V lost 4 bases and J lost 1, with 17 bases in between. Looked up from germline, CDR1 is KGHDR and CDR2 is SFDVKD. The CDR3 is 17 residues long. The chain's CDR3 is CATSDRPLYPGTDTQYF. The CDR3 DNA reads as TGTGCCACCAGTGACCGTCCTTTGTATCCGGGCACAGATACGCAGTATTTT.

The rearrangement uses TRBV9 and TRBJ1-5; no clear D gene. The V gene's germline CDR1 is SGDLS and CDR2 YYNGEE. The ends were cut back, 0 bases at V and 6 bases at J, with 10 bases in the middle. CDR3 size: 14 residues. The CDR3 sequence is CASSVGMAGQPQHF. Here the CDR3 DNA reads TGTGCCAGCAGCGTAGGAATGGCTGGTCAGCCCCAGCATTTT. The full variable domain, its missing parts supplied by reference TRBV9 and TRBJ1-5, is DSGVTQTPKHLITATGQRVTLRCSPRSGDLSVYWYQQSLDQGLQFLIQYYNGEERAKGNILERFSAQQFPDLHSELNLSSLELGDSALYFCASSVGMAGQPQHFGDGTRLSIL.

CDR3 protein: CATSGSGHTGELFF. CDR3 DNA sequence: TGTGCCACCAGTGGATCAGGGCACACCGGGGAGCTGTTTTTT. The chain couples TRBV24-1 to TRBJ2-2, with D possibly being TRBD1 (5 bases). The germline V gene encodes CDR1 KGHDR and CDR2 SFDVKD. This CDR3 is built from 14 residues. The V and J ends lost 5 bases and 3 bases respectively, with 9 bases between them.

The count of this clone is one. The chain carries TRBV19 and TRBJ1-1; 8 bases match TRBD1. This CDR3 is built from 16 residues. Germline trimming cut 6 bases from V and 2 bases from J; bases unmatched to any gene: 11. The germline gives CDR1 LNHDA, CDR2 SQIVND (reference sequence). In nucleotides, the CDR3 is TGTGCCAGTAGAAGGGGGCAGGGGGCAGGAAACACTGAAGCTTTCTTT. Translation gives CASRRGQGAGNTEAFF. The variable domain in full, with the rest retrieved from reference TRBV19 and TRBJ1-1, is DGGITQSPKYLFRKEGQNVTLSCEQNLNHDAMYWYRQDPGQGLRLIYYSQIVNDFQKGDIAEGYSVSREKKESFPLTVTSAQKNPTAFYLCASRRGQGAGNTEAFFGQGTRLTVV.

The chain uses TRBV10-3 and TRBJ1-2, with 9 bases matching TRBD1. J was trimmed by 8 bases and V by 2 bases; bases with no gene match: 9. The CDR3 consists of 15 residues. Germline CDR1 ENHRY, CDR2 SYGVKD. The CDR3 region is CAISEPRTGAKGYTF. The DNA for the CDR3 is TGTGCCATCAGTGAGCCTAGGACAGGGGCAAAGGGCTACACCTTC.

This chain joins TRBV7-6 and TRBJ2-1, with D unresolved. The CDR3 loop spans 15 amino acids. Germline V gene lookup returns CDR1 SGHVS and CDR2 FNYEAQ. Trimming left V 2 bases short and J 6 bases short, with 14 bases between. CDR3 nucleotide sequence: TGTGCCAGCAGCTTAACAGCTTTGGCTCTCAATGAGCAGTTCTTC. Translation: CASSLTALALNEQFF.